These 7 T cell receptor beta chains were all obtained from the same sample, sequenced in a study of shared clonotypes between healthy human individuals. Here immunoSEQ multiplex PCR was the method, and the copy in TCRdb shows in-frame clones only, minus some. The data contain 550,000 to 750,000 clones, 92% of them singletons. Naive-designated CD8 cells lacked CD45RO, were positively enriched for CCR7, and omitted terminally differentiated effector memory CD45RA+ cells. Sequenced material: naive CD8+ T cells sorted from blood. The receptors here all came from a man under 40 in good health.

The chain has TRBV9 and TRBJ1-1; TRBD1 matches at 7 bases. V was clipped by 4 bases and J by 0 bases; unmatched bases: 18. Germline CDR1 SGDLS, CDR2 YYNGEE. The CDR3 runs to 19 residues. Here the CDR3 reads CASSPPLGGPERMNTEAFF. The CDR3 DNA is TGTGCCAGCAGCCCGCCCCTAGGGGGCCCGGAAAGGATGAACACTGAAGCTTTCTTT.

A single count supports this clone. The chain carries TRBV19 and TRBJ2-3; the D gene could be TRBD1 or TRBD2 (6 bases each). Germline assignment: CDR1 LNHDA and CDR2 SQIVND (reference sequence). The V gene lost 7 bases and the J gene lost 4 bases, with 27 bases spanning the gap. The CDR3 extends over 18 amino acids. In DNA form, the CDR3 reads TGTGCCAGTACTGGCCAGCGAGAGGGGGACTTGGCAGCAGATACGCAGTATTTT. Its translation: CASTGQREGDLAADTQYF. Full variable domain (missing parts from reference TRBV19 and TRBJ2-3): DGGITQSPKYLFRKEGQNVTLSCEQNLNHDAMYWYRQDPGQGLRLIYYSQIVNDFQKGDIAEGYSVSREKKESFPLTVTSAQKNPTAFYLCASTGQREGDLAADTQYFGPGTRLTVL.

This sequence joins TRBV13 and TRBJ2-7, with 10 bases fitting TRBD2. This CDR3 is 15 amino acids long. The V segment lost 6 bases and the J segment 0 bases; nucleotides outside the gene matches: 5. Germline V gives CDR1 PRHDT, CDR2 FYEKMQ (reference sequence). CDR3 coding DNA: TGTGCCAGCAGTTCTCGACTAGCGGGCTCCTACGAGCAGTACTTC. Its translation: CASSSRLAGSYEQYF.

The chain is built from TRBV27 and TRBJ2-1; TRBD2 matches 12 bases. V trimming: 5 bases; J trimming: 6 bases; junction bases outside the gene matches: 5. The germline V gene has CDR1 MNHEY and CDR2 SMNVEV (reference sequence). CDR3 length: 15 residues. The CDR3 here is CASSPGTSGLNEQFF. The CDR3 region has the DNA TGTGCCAGCAGTCCCGGGACTAGCGGGCTCAATGAGCAGTTCTTC.

The chain is built from TRBV7-9 and TRBJ2-4; possibly TRBD1 for D (6 bases). There are 13 residues in the CDR3. The V end lost 2 bases, the J end lost 6 bases, and 8 bases lay between the germline ends. Germline lookup yields CDR1 SEHNR and CDR2 FQNEAQ (reference sequence). Here the CDR3 reads CASSLLQGNIQYF. CDR3 in DNA: TGTGCCAGCAGCTTACTACAGGGAAACATTCAGTACTTC.

The rearrangement uses TRBV5-4 and TRBJ2-7; D remains ambiguous. V was pared by 4 bases and J by 6 bases, with 11 bases between. The CDR3 is 12 residues long. Germline lookup yields CDR1 SGHNT and CDR2 YYREEE (reference sequence). CDR3 nucleotides: TGTGCCAGCAGCGATTTTACGGGCGAGCAGTACTTC. Protein: CASSDFTGEQYF.

The chain has TRBV5-4 and TRBJ2-7; D is perhaps TRBD1 (6 bases). Germline V gene lookup returns CDR1 SGHNT and CDR2 YYREEE (reference sequence). CDR3 length: 14 amino acids. V was pared by 3 bases and J by 5 bases, with 15 bases between. CDR3 sequence reads: CASSSAVGAHEQYF. CDR3 in DNA: TGTGCCAGCAGCTCCGCAGTGGGGGCCCACGAGCAGTACTTC. The full variable domain, completed using reference TRBV5-4 and TRBJ2-7, is ETGVTQSPTHLIKTRGQQVTLRCSSQSGHNTVSWYQQALGQGPQFIFQYYREEENGRGNFPPRFSGLQFPNYSSELNVNALELDDSALYLCASSSAVGAHEQYFGPGTRLTVT.